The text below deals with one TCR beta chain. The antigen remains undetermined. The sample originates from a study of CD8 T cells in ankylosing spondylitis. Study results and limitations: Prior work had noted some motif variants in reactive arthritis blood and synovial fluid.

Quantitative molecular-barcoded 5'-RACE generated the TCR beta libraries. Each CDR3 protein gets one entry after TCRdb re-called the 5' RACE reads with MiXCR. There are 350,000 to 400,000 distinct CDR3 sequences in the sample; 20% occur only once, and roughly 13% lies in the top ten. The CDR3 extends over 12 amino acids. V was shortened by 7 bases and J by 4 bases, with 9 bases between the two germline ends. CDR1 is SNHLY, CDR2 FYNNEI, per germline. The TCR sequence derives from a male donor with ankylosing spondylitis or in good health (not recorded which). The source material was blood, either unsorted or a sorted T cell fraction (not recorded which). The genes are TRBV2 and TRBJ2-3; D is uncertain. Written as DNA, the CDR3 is TGTGCCAGCATCTCCCGGGCAGATACGCAGTATTTT. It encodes CASISRADTQYF.